Below are 24 T cell receptor beta chains sequenced from a single sample in a study of blood T cells in healthy people across ages. The authors ran a second PCR of roughly 6 to 12 cycles using a sample-barcoded 5' primer and a J-beta primer mix. TCRdb independently ran MiXCR on the 5' RACE reads; one entry per CDR3 protein. The data contain about 800,000 distinct CDR3 sequences, 58% of them singletons. Sequencing input: blood. The receptors were sampled from a man aged 30 to 39 in good health.

The chain combines TRBV11-1 with TRBJ2-7; TRBD2 aligns across 8 bases. This CDR3 is built from 15 residues. The germline CDR1 and CDR2 sequences are SGHAT and FQDESV (reference sequence). The V segment lost 5 bases and the J segment 2 bases; nucleotides outside the gene matches: 8. As DNA, the CDR3 is TGTGCCAGCAGCACCTTAGCGGGACCTACCTACGAGCAGTACTTC. This encodes CASSTLAGPTYEQYF.

This clonotype has just a few counts. The V gene is TRBV11-2, the J gene TRBJ2-7; D perhaps matches TRBD2 (6 bases). Germline loops: CDR1 SGHAT, CDR2 FQNNGV. The CDR3 length is 19 residues. V gave up 2 bases and J gave up 3 bases, with 26 bases separating them. The CDR3 spells CASSLFPFQARDGGYEQYF. The CDR3 nucleotides are TGTGCCAGCAGCTTATTCCCGTTTCAAGCGCGGGACGGAGGCTACGAGCAGTACTTC.

The gene calls are TRBV12-3 or TRBV12-4 and TRBJ2-1; unclear D gene. There are 12 residues in the CDR3. The CDR3 DNA sequence: TGTGCTAGCCAAAAGGTTGGCCCCTCGGTGTTCTTC. It translates to CASQKVGPSVFF.

This clonotype was found once. The genes are TRBV6-6 and TRBJ2-4, with D possibly TRBD1 on 6 matching bases. The germline V and J ends were trimmed by 7 bases and 0 bases, with 10 bases remaining between them. The CDR3 spans 14 residues. The germline V gene encodes CDR1 MNHNY and CDR2 SVGAGI (reference sequence). CDR3 protein: CASKYRAAKNIQYF. The CDR3, as DNA: TGTGCCAGCAAATACAGGGCAGCCAAAAACATTCAGTACTTC.

Regarding this clonotype: A read error may produce the germline difference seen at one junction end. The V call is TRBV12-3 or TRBV12-4, the J call TRBJ2-5; TRBD2 matches at 10 bases. The CDR3 length is 14 residues. The CDR3 loop is CVSSLAGGQETQYF. CDR3 coding DNA: TGTGTCAGCAGTTTAGCGGGGGGTCAGGAGACCCAGTACTTC.

This clonotype was detected a few times. This sequence joins TRBV28 and TRBJ2-1, with a possible D match to TRBD1 (5 bases). This CDR3 is 13 amino acids long. V was cut by 6 bases and J by 4 bases, with 10 bases left in between. Germline-derived CDR1 and CDR2 are MDHEN and SYDVKM. The CDR3 region is CASRLPGYNEQFF. CDR3 in DNA: TGTGCCAGCAGGCTACCAGGGTACAATGAGCAGTTCTTC.

The chain is built from TRBV28 and TRBJ1-1; D gene uncertain. The CDR3 has 15 amino acids. The V gene's germline CDR1 is MDHEN and CDR2 SYDVKM. Trimming pared 2 bases from V and 0 bases from J, leaving 10 bases between. The CDR3 sequence is CASSLLSQLNTEAFF. DNA for the CDR3: TGTGCCAGCAGTTTACTCTCCCAACTGAACACTGAAGCTTTCTTT.

The chain joins TRBV4-1 to TRBJ2-5, with D possibly matching TRBD1 (8 bases). The J call may be mistaken, given a closer DNA end match to TRBJ2-7. This CDR3 has 15 residues. Germline V gene data show CDR1 as MGHRA and CDR2 as YSYEKL. The CDR3 coding sequence is TGCGCCAGCAGCCGGGAGGGACAGGAAGCTTCCGAGCAGTACTTC. It is translated as CASSREGQEASEQYF.

The chain couples TRBV2 to TRBJ2-3; 9 bases map to TRBD2. V lost 5 bases, J lost 2 bases, and 8 bases stayed unmatched. Per the germline V gene, CDR1 is SNHLY and CDR2 is FYNNEI. CDR3 length: 16 residues. This chain's CDR3 is CASSPLSGGFTDTQYF. CDR3 in DNA: TGTGCCAGCAGTCCCCTCAGCGGGGGGTTCACAGATACGCAGTATTTT.

The J gene is TRBJ2-6, the V gene TRBV11-2, with 7 bases aligning to TRBD1. The CDR3 has 21 amino acids. V gave up 5 bases and J gave up 4 bases; unmatched junction bases: 23. CDR1 and CDR2 (germline): SGHAT, FQNNGV. The CDR3, as DNA: TGTGCCAGCAGCCCTTACCCGGTAGAGTACAGGGGTATCTCCGGGGCCAACGTCCTGACTTTC. It codes for CASSPYPVEYRGISGANVLTF.

The chain has TRBV7-2 and TRBJ2-1; TRBD2 might be the D (6 bases). Deletions cut 5 bases from V and 7 bases from J, with 18 bases between. CDR3 length: 15 residues. Germline V lookup: CDR1 SGHTA, CDR2 FQGNSA. The CDR3 region is CASSPERGGDNEQFF. The CDR3 nucleotides are TGTGCCAGCAGCCCAGAACGCGGAGGGGATAATGAGCAGTTCTTC.

The chain is built from TRBV30 and TRBJ2-7, with a weak D call TRBD2 (6 bases). There are 14 residues in the CDR3. The germline V gene encodes CDR1 GTSNPN and CDR2 SVGIG (reference sequence). Trimming pared 3 bases from V and 3 bases from J, leaving 15 bases between. The CDR3 nucleotides read TGTGCCTGGAGGTCAGCGGGCGCAAGCTACGAGCAGTACTTC. Its translation is CAWRSAGASYEQYF.

The gene calls are TRBV4-2 and TRBJ2-1; D not certain. The V gene's germline CDR1 is LGHNA and CDR2 YNFKEQ. Trimming shortened V by 1 base and J by 0 bases, and 10 bases separated the two germline ends. The CDR3 runs 16 residues. The CDR3 reads CASSQVVWDSYNEQFF. Written as DNA, the CDR3 is TGTGCCAGCAGCCAAGTTGTCTGGGACTCCTACAATGAGCAGTTCTTC.

The chain carries TRBV30 and TRBJ2-5; possible D gene TRBD1, 6 bases. The J call may be incorrect, as the DNA end agrees better with TRBJ2-7. From germline, CDR1 is GTSNPN and CDR2 SVGIG (reference sequence). This CDR3 has 13 amino acids. CDR3 sequence: CAWSGGRGYEQYF. Written as DNA, the CDR3 is TGTGCCTGGAGTGGCGGCAGGGGATACGAGCAGTACTTC.

There are a few counts of this clonotype. V usage is TRBV20-1 and J usage is TRBJ2-4, with a tentative D call TRBD1 (6 bases). Germline V gene sequence: CDR1 DFQATT, CDR2 SNEGSKA (reference sequence). The CDR3 spans 11 residues. V was trimmed by 4 bases and J by 13 bases, leaving 14 bases between them. DNA of the CDR3: TGCAGTGCTAAGGGGGTTGGGGAGCAGTACTTC. Translated, it gives CSAKGVGEQYF.

The CDR3 DNA reads as TGTGCCAGCAGGAATGCGGGGGGGTACACAGATACGCAGTATTTT. It encodes CASRNAGGYTDTQYF. The gene calls are TRBV6-5 and TRBJ2-3; TRBD2 agrees at 9 bases. The CDR3 loop spans 15 amino acids. Looked up from germline, CDR1 is MNHEY and CDR2 is SVGAGI. V shed 6 bases and J 2 bases; nucleotides not matched to a gene: 6.

This rearrangement joins TRBV12-3 or TRBV12-4 to TRBJ2-7; no definite D call. The J call could be wrong; TRBJ2-5 is a better fit for the DNA end. This CDR3 spans 12 amino acids. Here the CDR3 reads CASSVNWETQYF. The CDR3 nucleotides read TGTGCCAGCAGCGTCAACTGGGAGACCCAGTACTTC.

This clonotype was recorded once. This chain connects TRBV3-1 to TRBJ1-1; D uncertain. CDR1 and CDR2 (germline): LGHDT, YNNKEL (reference sequence). Trimming removed 4 bases at V and 3 bases at J, with 12 bases between. This CDR3 region has 14 residues. The CDR3 coding sequence is TGTGCCAGCAGCCTGCTACGACGGGACACTGAAGCTTTCTTT. It translates to CASSLLRRDTEAFF.

This clonotype has a count of ten or more. This sequence joins TRBV12-3 or TRBV12-4 and TRBJ2-3; unclear D gene. V shed 3 bases and J shed 3 bases, with 13 bases lying between them. The CDR3 loop spans 15 amino acids. The CDR3 sequence is CASSFGTVGTDTQYF. The DNA of the CDR3 is TGTGCCAGCAGTTTTGGAACAGTGGGGACAGATACGCAGTATTTT.

As to this clonotype: Just one base apart from a much larger clone, this may be a read error. This sequence joins TRBV6-6 and TRBJ2-1; no definite D call. The CDR3 covers 12 residues. Germline V lookup: CDR1 MNHNY, CDR2 SVGAGI (reference sequence). DNA for the CDR3: TGTGCCAGCAGTTACTCGCGAGTTGAGCAGTTATTC. This sequence encodes CASSYSRVEQLF.

The J gene is TRBJ2-2, the V gene TRBV30, with D perhaps TRBD1 (5 bases). Looked up from germline, CDR1 is GTSNPN and CDR2 is SVGIG (reference sequence). Trimming stripped 2 bases from V and 2 bases from J, with 9 bases between. The CDR3 is 14 amino acids. The CDR3 DNA sequence: TGTGCCTGGAGTATGGGGCCTAACACCGGGGAGCTGTTTTTT. This encodes CAWSMGPNTGELFF.

This clonotype was observed a few times. V and J are TRBV10-3 and TRBJ2-3, with TRBD1 identical over 7 bases. Trimming cost V 10 bases and J 2 bases; bases outside gene matches: 18. CDR3 length equals 17 residues. Germline CDR1 ENHRY, CDR2 SYGVKD. In DNA, the CDR3 is TGTGCCACCCGTCGTGGGTCCAGGGGACAGCACACAGATACGCAGTATTTT. Its translation: CATRRGSRGQHTDTQYF.

For the CDR3, the DNA is TGTGCCAGCAGTTCACTTCTTGACTATGGCTACACCTTC. Translated: CASSSLLDYGYTF. This chain connects TRBV28 to TRBJ1-2; D call uncertain. The CDR3 runs 13 residues. CDR1 and CDR2 (germline): MDHEN, SYDVKM. V was trimmed by 4 bases and J by 3 bases, leaving 9 bases between them.

The V and J genes are TRBV4-2 and TRBJ1-6; D is undetermined. CDR3 size: 16 residues. V shed 0 bases and J shed 10 bases, with 16 bases lying between them. The germline CDR1 and CDR2 sequences are LGHNA and YNFKEQ. CDR3 nucleotides: TGTGCCAGCAGCCAAGAACCGCGAGTGGATCTCTCACCCCTCCACTTT. The encoded protein is CASSQEPRVDLSPLHF.